This T cell receptor beta chain was identified during a study of T cell repertoires in cytomegalovirus infection. Whole-study context: Recently identified HLA-C-restricted CMV epitopes were used, and well-studied HLA-B-restricted CMV epitopes were used as well. Both a matching HLA type and CMV infection were indicated by public TCR beta signatures. Findings of the study overall: Pooled public TCR beta family frequency picked out CMV carriers with the relevant HLA. Across the ex vivo response, the dominant clonotypes were HLA-C-restricted CMV-specific TCR beta clonotypes.

TCRdb re-called the reads through MiXCR, storing one row per CDR3 protein. The sample contains fewer than 850,000 distinct CDR3 sequences, just under 30% of which appear only once. In regard to this clonotype: Antigen unknown.

CDR1 is MNHEY and CDR2 is SMNVEV in the germline V gene (reference sequence). Trimming took off 1 base at V and 1 base at J, with 11 bases between the two ends. The length of the CDR3 is 16 residues. The specimen was cultured CD8+ T cells from PBMCs, collected from culture after CMV antigen stimulation. This receptor was taken from a human donor in good health (CMV status not recorded). Some clones in this sample may be carry-over from other donors' samples. The rearrangement links TRBV27 to TRBJ2-1; D may match TRBD1 or TRBD2 (5 bases each). The CDR3 DNA reads as TGTGCCAGCAGTTTATGGGGCGGGCAGTCCTACAATGAGCAGTTCTTC. It specifies CASSLWGGQSYNEQFF.